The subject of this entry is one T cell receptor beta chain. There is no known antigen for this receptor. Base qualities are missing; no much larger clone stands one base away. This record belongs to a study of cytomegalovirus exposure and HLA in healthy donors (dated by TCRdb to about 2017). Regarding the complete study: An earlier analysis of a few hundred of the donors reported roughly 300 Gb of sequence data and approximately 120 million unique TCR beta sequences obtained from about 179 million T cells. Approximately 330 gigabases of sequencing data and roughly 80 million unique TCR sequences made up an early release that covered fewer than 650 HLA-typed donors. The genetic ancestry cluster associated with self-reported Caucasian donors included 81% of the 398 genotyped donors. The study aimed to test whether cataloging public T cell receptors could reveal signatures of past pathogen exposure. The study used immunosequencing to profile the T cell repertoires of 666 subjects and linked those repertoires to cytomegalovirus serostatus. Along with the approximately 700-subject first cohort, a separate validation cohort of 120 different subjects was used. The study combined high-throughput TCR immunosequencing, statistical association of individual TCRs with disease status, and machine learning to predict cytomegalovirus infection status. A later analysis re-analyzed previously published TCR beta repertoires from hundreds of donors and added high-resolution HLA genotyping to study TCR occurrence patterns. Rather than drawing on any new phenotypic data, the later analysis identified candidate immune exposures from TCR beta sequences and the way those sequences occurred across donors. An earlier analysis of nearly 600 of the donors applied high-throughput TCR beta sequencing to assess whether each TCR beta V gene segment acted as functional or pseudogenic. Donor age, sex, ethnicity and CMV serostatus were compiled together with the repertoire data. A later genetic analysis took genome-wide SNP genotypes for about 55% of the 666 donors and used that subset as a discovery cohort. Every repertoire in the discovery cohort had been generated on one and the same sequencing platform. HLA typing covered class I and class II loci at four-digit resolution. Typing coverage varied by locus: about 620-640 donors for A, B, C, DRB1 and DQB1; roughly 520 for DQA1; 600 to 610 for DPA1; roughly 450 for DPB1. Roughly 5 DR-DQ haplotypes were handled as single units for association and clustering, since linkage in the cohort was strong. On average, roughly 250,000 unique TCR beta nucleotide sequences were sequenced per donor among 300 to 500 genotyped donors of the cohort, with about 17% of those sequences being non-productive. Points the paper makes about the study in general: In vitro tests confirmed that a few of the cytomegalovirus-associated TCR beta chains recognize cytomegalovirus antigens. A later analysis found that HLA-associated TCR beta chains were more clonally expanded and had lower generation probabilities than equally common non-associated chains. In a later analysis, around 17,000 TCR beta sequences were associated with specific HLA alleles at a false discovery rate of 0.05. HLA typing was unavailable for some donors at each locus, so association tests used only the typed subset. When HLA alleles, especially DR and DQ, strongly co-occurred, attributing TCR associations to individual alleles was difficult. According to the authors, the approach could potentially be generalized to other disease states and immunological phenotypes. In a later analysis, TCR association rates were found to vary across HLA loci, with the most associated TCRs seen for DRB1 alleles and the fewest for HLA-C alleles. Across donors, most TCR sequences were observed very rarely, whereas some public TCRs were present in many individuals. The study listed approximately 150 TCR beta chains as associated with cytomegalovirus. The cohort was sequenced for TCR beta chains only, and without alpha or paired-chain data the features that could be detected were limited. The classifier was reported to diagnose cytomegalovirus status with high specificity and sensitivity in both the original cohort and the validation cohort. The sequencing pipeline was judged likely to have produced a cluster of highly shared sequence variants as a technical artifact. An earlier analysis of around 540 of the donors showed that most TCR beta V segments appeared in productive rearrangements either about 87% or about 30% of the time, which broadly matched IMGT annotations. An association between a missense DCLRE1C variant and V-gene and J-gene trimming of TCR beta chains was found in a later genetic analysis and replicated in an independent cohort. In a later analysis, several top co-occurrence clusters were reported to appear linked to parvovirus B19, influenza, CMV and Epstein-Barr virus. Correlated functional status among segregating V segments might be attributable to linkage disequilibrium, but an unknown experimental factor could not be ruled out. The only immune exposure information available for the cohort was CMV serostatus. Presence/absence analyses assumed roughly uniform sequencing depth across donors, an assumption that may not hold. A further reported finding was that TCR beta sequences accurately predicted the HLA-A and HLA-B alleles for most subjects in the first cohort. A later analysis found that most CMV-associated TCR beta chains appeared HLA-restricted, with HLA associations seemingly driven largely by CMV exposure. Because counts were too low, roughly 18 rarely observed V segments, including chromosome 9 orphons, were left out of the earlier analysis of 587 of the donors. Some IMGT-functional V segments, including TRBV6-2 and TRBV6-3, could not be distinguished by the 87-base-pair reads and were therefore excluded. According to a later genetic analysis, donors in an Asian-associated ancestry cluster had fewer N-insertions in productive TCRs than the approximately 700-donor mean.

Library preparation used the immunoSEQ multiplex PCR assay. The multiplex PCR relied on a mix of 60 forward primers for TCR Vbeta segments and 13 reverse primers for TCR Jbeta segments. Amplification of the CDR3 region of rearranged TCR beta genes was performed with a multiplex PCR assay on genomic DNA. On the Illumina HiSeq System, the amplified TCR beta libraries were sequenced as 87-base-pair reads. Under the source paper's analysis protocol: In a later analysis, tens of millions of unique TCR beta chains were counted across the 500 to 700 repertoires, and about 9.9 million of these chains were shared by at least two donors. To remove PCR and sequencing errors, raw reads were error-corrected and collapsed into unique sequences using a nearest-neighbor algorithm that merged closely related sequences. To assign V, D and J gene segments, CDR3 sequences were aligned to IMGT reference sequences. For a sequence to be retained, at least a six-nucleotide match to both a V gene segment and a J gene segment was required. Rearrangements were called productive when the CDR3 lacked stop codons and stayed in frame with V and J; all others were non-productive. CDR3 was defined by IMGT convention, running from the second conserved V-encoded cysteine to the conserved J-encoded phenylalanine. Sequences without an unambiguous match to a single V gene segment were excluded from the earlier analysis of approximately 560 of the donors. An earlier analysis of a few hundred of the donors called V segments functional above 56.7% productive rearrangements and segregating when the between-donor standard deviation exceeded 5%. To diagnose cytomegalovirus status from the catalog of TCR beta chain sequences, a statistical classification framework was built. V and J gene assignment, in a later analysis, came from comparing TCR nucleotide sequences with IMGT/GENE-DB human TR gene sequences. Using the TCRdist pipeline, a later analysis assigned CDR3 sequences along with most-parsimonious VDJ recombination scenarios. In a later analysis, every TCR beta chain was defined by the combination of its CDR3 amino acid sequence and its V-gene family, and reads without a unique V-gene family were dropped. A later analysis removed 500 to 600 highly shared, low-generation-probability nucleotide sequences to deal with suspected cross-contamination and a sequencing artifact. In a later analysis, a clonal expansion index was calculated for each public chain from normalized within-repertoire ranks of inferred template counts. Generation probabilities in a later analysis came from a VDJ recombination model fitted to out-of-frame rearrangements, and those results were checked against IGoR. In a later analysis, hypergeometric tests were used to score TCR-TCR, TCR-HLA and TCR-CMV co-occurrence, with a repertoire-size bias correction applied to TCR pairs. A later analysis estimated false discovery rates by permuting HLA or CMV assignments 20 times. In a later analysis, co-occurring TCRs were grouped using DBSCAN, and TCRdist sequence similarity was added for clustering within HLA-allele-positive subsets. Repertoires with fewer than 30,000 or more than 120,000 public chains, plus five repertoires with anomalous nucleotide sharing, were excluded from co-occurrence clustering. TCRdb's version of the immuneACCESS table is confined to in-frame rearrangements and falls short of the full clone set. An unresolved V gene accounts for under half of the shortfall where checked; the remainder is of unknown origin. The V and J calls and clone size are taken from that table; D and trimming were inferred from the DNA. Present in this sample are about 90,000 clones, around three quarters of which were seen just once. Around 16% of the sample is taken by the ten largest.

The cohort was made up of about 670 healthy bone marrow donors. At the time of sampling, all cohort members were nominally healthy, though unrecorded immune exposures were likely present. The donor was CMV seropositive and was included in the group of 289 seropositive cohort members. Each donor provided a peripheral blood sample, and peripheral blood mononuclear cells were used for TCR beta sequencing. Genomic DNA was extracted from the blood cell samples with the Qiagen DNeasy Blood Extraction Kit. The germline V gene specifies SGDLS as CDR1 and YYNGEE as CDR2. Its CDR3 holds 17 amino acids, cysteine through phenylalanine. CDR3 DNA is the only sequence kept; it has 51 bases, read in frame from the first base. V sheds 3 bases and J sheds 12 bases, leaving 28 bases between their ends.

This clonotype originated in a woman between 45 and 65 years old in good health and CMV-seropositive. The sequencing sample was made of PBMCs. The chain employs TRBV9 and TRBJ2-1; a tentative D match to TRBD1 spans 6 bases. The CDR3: CASSAGAGTLKLIGQFF. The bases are TGTGCCAGCAGCGCAGGGGCCGGGACGCTCAAACTTATCGGGCAGTTCTTC.